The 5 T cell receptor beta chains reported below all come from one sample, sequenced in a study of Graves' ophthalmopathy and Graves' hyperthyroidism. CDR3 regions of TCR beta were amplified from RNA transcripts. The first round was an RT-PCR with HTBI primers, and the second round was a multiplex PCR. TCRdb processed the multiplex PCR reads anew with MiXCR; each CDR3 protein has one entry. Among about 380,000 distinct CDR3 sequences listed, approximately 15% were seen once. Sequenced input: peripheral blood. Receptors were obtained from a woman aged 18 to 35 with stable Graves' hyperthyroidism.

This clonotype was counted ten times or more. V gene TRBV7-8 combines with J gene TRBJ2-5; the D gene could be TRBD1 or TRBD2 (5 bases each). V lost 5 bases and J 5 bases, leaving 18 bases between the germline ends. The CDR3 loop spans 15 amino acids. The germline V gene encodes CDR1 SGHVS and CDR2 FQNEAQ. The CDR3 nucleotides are TGTGCCAGCAGCCCGGGACCCCTACGGAGGGAGACCCAGTACTTC. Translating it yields CASSPGPLRRETQYF.

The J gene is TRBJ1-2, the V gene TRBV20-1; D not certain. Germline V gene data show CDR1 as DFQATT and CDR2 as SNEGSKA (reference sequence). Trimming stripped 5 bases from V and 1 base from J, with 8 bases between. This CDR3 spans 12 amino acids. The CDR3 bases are TGCAGTGCTCCCCGGGGTAACTATGGCTACACCTTC. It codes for CSAPRGNYGYTF.

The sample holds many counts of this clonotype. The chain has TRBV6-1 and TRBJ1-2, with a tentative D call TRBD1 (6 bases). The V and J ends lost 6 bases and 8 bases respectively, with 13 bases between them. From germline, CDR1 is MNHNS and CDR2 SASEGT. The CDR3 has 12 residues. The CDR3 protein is CASRSTGSGYTF. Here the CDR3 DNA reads TGTGCCAGCAGATCGACAGGCAGCGGCTACACCTTC.

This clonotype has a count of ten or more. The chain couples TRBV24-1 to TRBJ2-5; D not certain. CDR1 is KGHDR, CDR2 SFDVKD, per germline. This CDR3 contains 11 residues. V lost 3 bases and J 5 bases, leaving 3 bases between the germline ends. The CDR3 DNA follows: TGTGCCACCAGTGATGCGGAGACCCAGTACTTC. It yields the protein CATSDAETQYF.

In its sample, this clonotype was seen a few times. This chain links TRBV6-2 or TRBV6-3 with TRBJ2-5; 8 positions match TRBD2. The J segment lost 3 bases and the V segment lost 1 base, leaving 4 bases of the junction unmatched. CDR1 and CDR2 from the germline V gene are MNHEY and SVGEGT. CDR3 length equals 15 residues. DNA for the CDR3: TGTGCCAGCAGTTACTATGGAGCGGGGGAAGAGACCCAGTACTTC. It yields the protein CASSYYGAGEETQYF.